This T cell receptor beta chain was found in a study of blood T cell repertoires in COVID-19 (dated by TCRdb to about 2020). With respect to the entire study: Samples covering the acute and convalescent phases of COVID-19 were provided by collaborators in the United States, Italy and Spain. The material from the prospective study consisted of cDNA or gDNA derived from T cells, B-cell-depleted T cells, or PBMCs. Deeply sampled blood TCRbeta repertoires from subjects exposed to, actively infected with, or recovered from COVID-19 were included in the dataset. A freely available public database, intended as a resource for researchers studying the immune response to SARS-CoV-2, is where the repertoires were released. Samples came from the ongoing ImmuneRACE study (first 160 participants) plus 1,254 subjects from 6 global collaborators. Nearly every sample came with metadata listing a de-identified subject ID, COVID-19 status, age in years and sex. Where available, HLA class I and class II types were taken from metadata supplied by the sample provider and were not determined by assay-based typing.

CDR1 and CDR2 are read off the germline V gene (reference sequence) as SEHNR and FQNEAQ. Trimming at the junction amounts to 4 bases on V and 9 bases on J, and the germline ends lie 12 bases apart. The CDR3 holds 12 amino acids from the cysteine to the phenylalanine. The kept DNA is CDR3 alone, 36 bases in frame from the first base. The collaborating institutions used their own protocols to collect whole blood in K2EDTA tubes. Collaborator samples were shipped for TCRbeta analysis as frozen whole blood, isolated PBMCs, or DNA extracted from either sample type. TCRbeta CDR3 regions were amplified from genomic DNA using the immunoSEQ Assay, a bias-controlled multiplex PCR. The study's own analysis went as follows. Within the assay, amplification of reference gene primers was used to estimate how many nucleated cells each sample contained. To quantify the absolute abundance of each unique TCRbeta CDR3 rearrangement, sequence reads were collapsed and filtered. For each sample, productive Simpson clonality was calculated as the square root of Simpson's diversity index across productive rearrangements. The source is immuneACCESS, and TCRdb retained only in-frame sequences with V and J called. Part of the clones is not carried over; for the studies checked, unresolved V genes explain less than half of this, and the remainder is unexplained. V and J calls and clone size are given by that table; D and trimming were obtained from the DNA. Present in this sample are 69,000 or so clones, approximately 78% of which were seen just once. The ten biggest clones cover 4% to 5.5% of the sample.

As concerns this clone: Its antigen is currently not known. Base qualities are missing; no much larger clone stands one base away.

Study-wide findings and limitations: Clinical and demographic metadata were provided uncurated, with the amount varying by source and participant.

This clonotype was obtained from a woman aged 80 or over with active or convalescent COVID-19. The chain is assembled from TRBV7-9 and TRBJ1-1, with no D gene named confidently. Input material: peripheral blood. The nucleotides read TGTGCCAGCAGCTCCCCGGGAGCCCAAGCTTTCTTT. Protein translation: CASSSPGAQAFF.